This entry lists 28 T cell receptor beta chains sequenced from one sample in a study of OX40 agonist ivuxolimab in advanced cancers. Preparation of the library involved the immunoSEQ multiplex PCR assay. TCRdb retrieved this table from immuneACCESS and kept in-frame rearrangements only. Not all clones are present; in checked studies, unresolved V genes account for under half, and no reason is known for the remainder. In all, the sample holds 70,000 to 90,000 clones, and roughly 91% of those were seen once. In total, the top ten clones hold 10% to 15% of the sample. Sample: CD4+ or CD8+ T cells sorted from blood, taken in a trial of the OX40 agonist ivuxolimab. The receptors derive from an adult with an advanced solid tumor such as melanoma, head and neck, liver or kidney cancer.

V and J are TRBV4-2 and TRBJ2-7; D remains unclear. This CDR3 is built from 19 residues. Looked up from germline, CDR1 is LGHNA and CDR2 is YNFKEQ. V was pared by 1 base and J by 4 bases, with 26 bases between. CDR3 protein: CASSQALESGWGFGYEQYF. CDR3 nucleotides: TGTGCCAGCAGCCAAGCCCTCGAATCCGGATGGGGATTTGGTTACGAGCAGTACTTC.

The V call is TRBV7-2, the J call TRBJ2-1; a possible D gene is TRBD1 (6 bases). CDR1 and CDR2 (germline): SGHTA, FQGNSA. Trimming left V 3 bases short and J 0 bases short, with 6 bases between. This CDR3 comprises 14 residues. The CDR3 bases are TGTGCCAGCAGCTTGACAGGCTCCTACAATGAGCAGTTCTTC. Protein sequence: CASSLTGSYNEQFF.

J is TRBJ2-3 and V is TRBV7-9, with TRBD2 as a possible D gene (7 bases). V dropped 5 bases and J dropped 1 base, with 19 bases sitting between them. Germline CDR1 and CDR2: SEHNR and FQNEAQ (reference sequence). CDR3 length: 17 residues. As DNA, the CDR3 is TGTGCCAGCAGCACCCCAAGGGGGGGGGCCGGCACAGATACGCAGTATTTT. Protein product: CASSTPRGGAGTDTQYF.

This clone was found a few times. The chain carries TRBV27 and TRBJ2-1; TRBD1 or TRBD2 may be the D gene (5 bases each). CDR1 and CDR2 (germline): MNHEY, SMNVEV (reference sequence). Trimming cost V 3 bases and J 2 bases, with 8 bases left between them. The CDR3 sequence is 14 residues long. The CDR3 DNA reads TGTGCCAGCAGTTTGAGGGGCGCCTACAATGAGCAGTTCTTC. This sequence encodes CASSLRGAYNEQFF.

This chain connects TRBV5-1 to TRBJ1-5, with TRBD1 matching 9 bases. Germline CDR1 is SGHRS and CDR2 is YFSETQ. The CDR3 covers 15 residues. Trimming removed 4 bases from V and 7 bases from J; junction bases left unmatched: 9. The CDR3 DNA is TGCGCCAGCAGCCCGTTGGGACAGGGAGGGCAGCCCCAGCATTTT. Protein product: CASSPLGQGGQPQHF.

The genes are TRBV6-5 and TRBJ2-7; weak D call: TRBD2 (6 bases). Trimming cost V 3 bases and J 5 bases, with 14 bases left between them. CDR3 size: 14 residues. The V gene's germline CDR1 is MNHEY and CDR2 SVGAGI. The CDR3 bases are TGTGCCAGCAGTTATGTCCGGGGGTGGCACGAGCAGTACTTC. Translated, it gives CASSYVRGWHEQYF.

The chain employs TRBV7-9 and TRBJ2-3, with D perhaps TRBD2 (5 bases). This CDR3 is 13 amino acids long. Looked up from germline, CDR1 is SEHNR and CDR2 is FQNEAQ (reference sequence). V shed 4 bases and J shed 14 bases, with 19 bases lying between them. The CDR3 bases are TGTGCCAGCAGCTCAACCGCCGGGATCTTCGGGTATTTT. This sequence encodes CASSSTAGIFGYF.

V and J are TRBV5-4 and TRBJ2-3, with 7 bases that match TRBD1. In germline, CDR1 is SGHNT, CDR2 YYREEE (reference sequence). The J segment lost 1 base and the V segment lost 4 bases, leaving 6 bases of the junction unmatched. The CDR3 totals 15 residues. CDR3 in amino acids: CASSGDRYRTDTQYF. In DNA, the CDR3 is TGTGCCAGCAGCGGGGACAGATACCGCACAGATACGCAGTATTTT.

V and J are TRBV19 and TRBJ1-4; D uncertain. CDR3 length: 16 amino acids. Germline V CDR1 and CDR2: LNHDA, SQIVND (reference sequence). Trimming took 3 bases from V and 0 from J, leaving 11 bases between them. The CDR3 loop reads CASSIRAATTNEKLFF. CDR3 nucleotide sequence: TGTGCCAGTAGTATCCGGGCGGCTACAACTAATGAAAAACTGTTTTTT.

The CDR3 loop reads CASSQAGTSGTEAFF. CDR3 sequence (DNA): TGCGCCAGCAGCCAAGCAGGGACATCGGGCACTGAAGCTTTCTTT. The gene calls are TRBV4-1 and TRBJ1-1, with D possibly TRBD1 on 6 matching bases. The V gene's germline CDR1 is MGHRA and CDR2 YSYEKL. V shed 1 base and J shed 4 bases, with 13 bases lying between them. The CDR3 extends over 15 amino acids.

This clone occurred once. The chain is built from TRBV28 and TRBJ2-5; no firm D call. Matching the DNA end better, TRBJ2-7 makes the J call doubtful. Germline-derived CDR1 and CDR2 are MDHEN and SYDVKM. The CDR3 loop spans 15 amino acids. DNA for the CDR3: TGTGCCAGCAGCCTCGTAAGGGTCCGCTCCTACGAGCAGTACTTC. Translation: CASSLVRVRSYEQYF.

CDR3 bases: TGTGCCAGCAGCTTACAGAGGAATGAAAAACTGTTTTTT. Protein sequence: CASSLQRNEKLFF. The V and J genes are TRBV11-3 and TRBJ1-4; D not resolved. Germline CDR1 SGHNT, CDR2 YENEEA. Trimming cost V 2 bases and J 5 bases, with 6 bases left between them. The CDR3 is 13 amino acids.

In nucleotides, the CDR3 is TGTGCCAGCTCTCAATCAGGACAGAGCTCCTACGAGCAGTACTTC. It codes for CASSQSGQSSYEQYF. The V call is TRBV18, the J call TRBJ2-7; D might be TRBD1 (6 bases). Germline-derived CDR1 and CDR2 are KGHSH and LQKENI. The ends were cut back, 6 bases at V and 0 bases at J, with 15 bases in the middle. The CDR3 length is 15 residues.

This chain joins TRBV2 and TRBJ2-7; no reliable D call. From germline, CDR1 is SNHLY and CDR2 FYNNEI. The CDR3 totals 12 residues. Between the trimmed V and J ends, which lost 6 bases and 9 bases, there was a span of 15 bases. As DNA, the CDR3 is TGTGCCAGCAGCTCAGACGGATTGGGGCAGTACTTC. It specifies CASSSDGLGQYF.

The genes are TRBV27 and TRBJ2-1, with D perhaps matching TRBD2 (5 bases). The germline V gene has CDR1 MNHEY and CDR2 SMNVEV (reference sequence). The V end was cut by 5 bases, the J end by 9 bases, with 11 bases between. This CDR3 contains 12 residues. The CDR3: CASSPAAGEQFF. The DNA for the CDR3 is TGTGCCAGCAGTCCCGCTGCGGGTGAGCAGTTCTTC.

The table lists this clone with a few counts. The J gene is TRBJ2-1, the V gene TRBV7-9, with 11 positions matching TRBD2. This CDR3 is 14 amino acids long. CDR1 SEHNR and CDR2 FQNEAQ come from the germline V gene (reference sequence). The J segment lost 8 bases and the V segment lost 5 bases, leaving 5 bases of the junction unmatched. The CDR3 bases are TGTGCCAGCAGCCCCCCGGGACTAGCGGATGAGCAGTTCTTC. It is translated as CASSPPGLADEQFF.

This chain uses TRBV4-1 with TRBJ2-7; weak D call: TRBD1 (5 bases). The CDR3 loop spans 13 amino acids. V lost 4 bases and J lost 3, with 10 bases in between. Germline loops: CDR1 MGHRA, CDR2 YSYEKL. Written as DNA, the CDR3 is TGCGCCAGCAGCCGTTACCAGGGCTACGAGCAGTACTTC. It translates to CASSRYQGYEQYF.

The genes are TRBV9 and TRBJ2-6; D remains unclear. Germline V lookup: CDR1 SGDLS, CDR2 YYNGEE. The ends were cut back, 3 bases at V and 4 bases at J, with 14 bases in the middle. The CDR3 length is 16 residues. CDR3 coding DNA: TGTGCCAGCAGCGCTGAACACTCGACAGGGGCCAACGTCCTGACTTTC. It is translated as CASSAEHSTGANVLTF. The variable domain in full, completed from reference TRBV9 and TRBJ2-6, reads DSGVTQTPKHLITATGQRVTLRCSPRSGDLSVYWYQQSLDQGLQFLIQYYNGEERAKGNILERFSAQQFPDLHSELNLSSLELGDSALYFCASSAEHSTGANVLTFGAGSRLTVL.

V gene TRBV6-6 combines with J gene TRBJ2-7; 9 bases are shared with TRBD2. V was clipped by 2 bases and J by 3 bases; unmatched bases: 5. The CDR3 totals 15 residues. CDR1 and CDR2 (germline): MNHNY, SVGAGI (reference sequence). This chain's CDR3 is CASSYGTSLRYEQYF. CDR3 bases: TGTGCCAGCAGTTACGGGACTAGCCTGCGCTACGAGCAGTACTTC.

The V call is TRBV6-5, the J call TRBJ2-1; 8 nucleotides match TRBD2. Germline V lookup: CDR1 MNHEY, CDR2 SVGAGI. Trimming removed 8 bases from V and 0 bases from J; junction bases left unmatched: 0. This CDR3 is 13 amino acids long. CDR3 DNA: TGTGCCAGCGGGACTAGCTCCTACAATGAGCAGTTCTTC. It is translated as CASGTSSYNEQFF.

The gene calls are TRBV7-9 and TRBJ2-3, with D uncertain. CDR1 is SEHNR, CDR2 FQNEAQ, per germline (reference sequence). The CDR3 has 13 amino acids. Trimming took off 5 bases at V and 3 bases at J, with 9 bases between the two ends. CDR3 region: CASSPSMTDTQYF. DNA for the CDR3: TGTGCCAGCAGCCCCTCCATGACAGATACGCAGTATTTT. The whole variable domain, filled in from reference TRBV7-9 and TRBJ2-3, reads DTGVSQNPRHKITKRGQNVTFRCDPISEHNRLYWYRQTLGQGPEFLTYFQNEAQLEKSRLLSDRFSAERPKGSFSTLEIQRTEQGDSAMYLCASSPSMTDTQYFGPGTRLTVL.

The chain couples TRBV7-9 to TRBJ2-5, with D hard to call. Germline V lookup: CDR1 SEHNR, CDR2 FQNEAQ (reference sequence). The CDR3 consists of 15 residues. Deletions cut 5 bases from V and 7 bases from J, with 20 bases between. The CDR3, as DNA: TGTGCCAGCAGCCCTACGTTGGCCCCTTTCGCGACCCAGTACTTC. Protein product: CASSPTLAPFATQYF. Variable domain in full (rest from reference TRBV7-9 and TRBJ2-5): DTGVSQNPRHKITKRGQNVTFRCDPISEHNRLYWYRQTLGQGPEFLTYFQNEAQLEKSRLLSDRFSAERPKGSFSTLEIQRTEQGDSAMYLCASSPTLAPFATQYFGPGTRLLVL.

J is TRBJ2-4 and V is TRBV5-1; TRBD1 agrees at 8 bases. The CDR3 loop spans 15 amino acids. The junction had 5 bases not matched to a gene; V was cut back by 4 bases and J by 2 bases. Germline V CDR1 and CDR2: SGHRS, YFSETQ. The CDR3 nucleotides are TGCGCCAGCAGCCGGACAGGGAGGACCAAAAACATTCAGTACTTC. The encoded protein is CASSRTGRTKNIQYF.

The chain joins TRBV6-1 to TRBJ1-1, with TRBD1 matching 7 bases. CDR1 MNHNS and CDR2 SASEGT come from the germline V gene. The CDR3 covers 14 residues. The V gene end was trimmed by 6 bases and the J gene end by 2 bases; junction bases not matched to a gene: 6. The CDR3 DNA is TGTGCCAGCAGGACCCGGGACAGAAACACTGAAGCTTTCTTT. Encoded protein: CASRTRDRNTEAFF.

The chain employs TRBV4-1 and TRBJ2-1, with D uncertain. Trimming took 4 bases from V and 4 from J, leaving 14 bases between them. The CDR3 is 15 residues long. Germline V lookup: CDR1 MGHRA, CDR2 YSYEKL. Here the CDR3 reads CASSLLETPYNEQFF. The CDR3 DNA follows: TGCGCCAGCAGCCTACTCGAAACACCATACAATGAGCAGTTCTTC.

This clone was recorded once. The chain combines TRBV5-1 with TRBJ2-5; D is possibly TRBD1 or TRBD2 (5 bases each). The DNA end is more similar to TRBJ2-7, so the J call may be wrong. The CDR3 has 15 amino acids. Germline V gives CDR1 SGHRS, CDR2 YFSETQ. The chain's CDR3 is CASSLDWDLTYEQYF. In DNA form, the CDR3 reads TGCGCCAGCAGCTTGGACTGGGACCTTACCTACGAGCAGTACTTC.

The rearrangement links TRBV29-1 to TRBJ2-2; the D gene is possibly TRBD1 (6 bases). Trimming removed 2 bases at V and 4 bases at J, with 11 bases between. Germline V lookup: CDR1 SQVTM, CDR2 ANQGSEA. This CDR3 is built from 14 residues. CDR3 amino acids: CSVERRGFTGELFF. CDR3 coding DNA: TGCAGCGTTGAACGCAGGGGATTCACCGGGGAGCTGTTTTTT.

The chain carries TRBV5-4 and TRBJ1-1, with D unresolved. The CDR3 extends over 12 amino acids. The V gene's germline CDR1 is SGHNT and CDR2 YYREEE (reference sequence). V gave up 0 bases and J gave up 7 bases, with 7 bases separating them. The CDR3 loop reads CASSLGGYEAFF. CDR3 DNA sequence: TGTGCCAGCAGCTTGGGCGGGTATGAAGCTTTCTTT.